A single sample gave rise to the 11 T cell receptor beta chains below, sequenced in a study of blood T cell repertoires in COVID-19. Here immunoSEQ multiplex PCR was the method, and the copy in TCRdb shows in-frame clones only, minus some. The sample includes approximately 210,000 clones, about 80% seen only once; the top ten take approximately 15%. The sequenced sample was PBMCs or T cells enriched from blood (not recorded which). The source is a man in his forties who had recovered from COVID-19.

This clone appeared a few times. The CDR3 sequence is CASSYSLYSTDTQYF. The DNA for the CDR3 is TGTGCCAGCAGTTACTCTCTATACAGCACAGATACGCAGTATTTT. V usage is TRBV6-5 and J usage is TRBJ2-3, with unresolved D. V was trimmed by 0 bases and J by 0 bases, leaving 7 bases between them. Per germline, CDR1 MNHEY and CDR2 SVGAGI. The CDR3 is made up of 15 amino acids.

This chain uses TRBV5-8 with TRBJ1-6; D perhaps matches TRBD1 (6 bases). V lost 2 bases and J 10 bases, leaving 13 bases between the germline ends. Germline lookup yields CDR1 SGHTS and CDR2 YDEGEE. This CDR3 has 14 residues. The CDR3 loop is CASSLGQGTSPLHF. The CDR3 DNA follows: TGTGCCAGCAGCTTAGGGCAGGGGACCTCACCCCTCCACTTT.

This chain links TRBV30 with TRBJ1-3; tentative D call: TRBD1 (5 bases). The V gene's germline CDR1 is GTSNPN and CDR2 SVGIG (reference sequence). The V gene lost 8 bases and the J gene lost 0 bases, with 11 bases spanning the gap. The CDR3 totals 13 residues. As DNA, the CDR3 is TGTGCCCGTGGGGGGGGCTCTGGAAACACCATATATTTT. Translated, it gives CARGGGSGNTIYF. The full variable domain, in which reference TRBV30 and TRBJ1-3 provide the parts outside the CDR3, is SQTIHQWPATLVQPVGSPLSLECTVEGTSNPNLYWYRQAAGRGLQLLFYSVGIGQISSEVPQNLSASRPQDRQFILSSKKLLLSDSGFYLCARGGGSGNTIYFGEGSWLTVV.

This sequence joins TRBV10-3 and TRBJ2-7, with D possibly being TRBD2 (5 bases). Trimming removed 6 bases at V and 9 bases at J, with 12 bases between. The CDR3 is 11 amino acids. CDR1 is ENHRY and CDR2 is SYGVKD in the germline V gene. CDR3 DNA: TGTGCCATCAGGGGCCCCGGGGTGCAGTACTTC. Its translation: CAIRGPGVQYF.

The CDR3 DNA follows: TGTGCCAGCAGTCTAATAGCGGGAGGGCCAGGGGATGAGCAGTTCTTC. Translating gives CASSLIAGGPGDEQFF. This chain connects TRBV25-1 to TRBJ2-1; 11 bases map to TRBD2. Looked up from germline, CDR1 is MGHDK and CDR2 is SYGVNS. Unmatched junction bases numbered 11, after V lost 5 bases and J lost 8 bases. There are 16 residues in the CDR3.

The chain recombines TRBV28 with TRBJ1-5, with D uncertain. Germline V gives CDR1 MDHEN, CDR2 SYDVKM. V dropped 5 bases and J dropped 7 bases, with 9 bases sitting between them. The CDR3 totals 12 residues. The CDR3 is CASSPRRQPQHF. CDR3 bases: TGTGCCAGCAGTCCCCGGCGGCAGCCCCAGCATTTT. The entire variable domain, with the rest obtained from reference TRBV28 and TRBJ1-5, is as follows: DVKVTQSSRYLVKRTGEKVFLECVQDMDHENMFWYRQDPGLGLRLIYFSYDVKMKEKGDIPEGYSVSREKKERFSLILESASTNQTSMYLCASSPRRQPQHFGDGTRLSIL.

The chain combines TRBV27 with TRBJ1-2; no reliable D call. The V gene lost 6 bases and the J gene lost 6 bases, with 8 bases spanning the gap. The CDR3 is 11 amino acids. The germline V gene encodes CDR1 MNHEY and CDR2 SMNVEV (reference sequence). The CDR3 DNA reads as TGTGCCAGCAGCCCGCGTGATGGCTACACCTTC. It specifies CASSPRDGYTF.

V gene TRBV2 combines with J gene TRBJ2-5, with 9 nucleotides matching TRBD1. V dropped 4 bases and J dropped 5; count of bases not matched to a gene: 8. The CDR3 has 15 residues. Germline V lookup: CDR1 SNHLY, CDR2 FYNNEI. The CDR3 loop reads CASSVDRGRQETQYF. CDR3 DNA sequence: TGTGCCAGCAGTGTAGACAGGGGGAGGCAGGAGACCCAGTACTTC.

The chain carries TRBV5-1 and TRBJ2-7; maybe TRBD2 (6 bases). The CDR3 spans 14 residues. Trimming cost V 3 bases and J 1 base, with 11 bases left between them. CDR1 and CDR2 (germline): SGHRS, YFSETQ. The CDR3 DNA is TGCGCCAGCAGCTATGATGGAGGGTCCTACGAGCAGTACTTC. Protein: CASSYDGGSYEQYF.

This clone appeared a single time. V usage is TRBV6-1 and J usage is TRBJ1-1, with D hard to call. The CDR3 runs 12 residues. Germline CDR1 MNHNS, CDR2 SASEGT. V dropped 2 bases and J dropped 11 bases, with 12 bases sitting between them. Here the CDR3 DNA reads TGTGCCAGCAGTGAAAAGGCTCGGCGGGCTTTCTTT. This sequence encodes CASSEKARRAFF.

The V and J genes are TRBV28 and TRBJ1-6; D uncertain. V lost 5 bases, J lost 0 bases, and 8 bases lay in between. This CDR3 is built from 15 residues. CDR1 is MDHEN and CDR2 is SYDVKM in the germline V gene. CDR3 DNA sequence: TGTGCCAGCAGTCCGCAGAACTCCTATAATTCACCCCTCCACTTT. Its translation is CASSPQNSYNSPLHF.